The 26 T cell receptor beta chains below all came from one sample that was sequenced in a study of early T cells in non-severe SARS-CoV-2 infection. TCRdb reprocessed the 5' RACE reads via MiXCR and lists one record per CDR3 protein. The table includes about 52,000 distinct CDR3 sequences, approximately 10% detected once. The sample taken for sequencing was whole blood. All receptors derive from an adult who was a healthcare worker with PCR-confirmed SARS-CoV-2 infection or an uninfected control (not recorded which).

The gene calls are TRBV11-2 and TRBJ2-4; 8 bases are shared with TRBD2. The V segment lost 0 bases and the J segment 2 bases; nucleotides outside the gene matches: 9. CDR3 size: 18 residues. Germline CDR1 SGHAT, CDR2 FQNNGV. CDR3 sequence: CASSLEQREMASKNIQYF. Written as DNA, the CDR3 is TGTGCCAGCAGCTTAGAACAGCGGGAGATGGCGTCCAAAAACATTCAGTACTTC.

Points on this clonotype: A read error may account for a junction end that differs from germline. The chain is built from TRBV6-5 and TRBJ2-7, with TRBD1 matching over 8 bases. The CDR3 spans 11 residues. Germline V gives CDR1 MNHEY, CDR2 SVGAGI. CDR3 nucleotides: TGTGCCAGCAGTTTAGGACAGGGCATGTTTTTC. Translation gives CASSLGQGMFF.

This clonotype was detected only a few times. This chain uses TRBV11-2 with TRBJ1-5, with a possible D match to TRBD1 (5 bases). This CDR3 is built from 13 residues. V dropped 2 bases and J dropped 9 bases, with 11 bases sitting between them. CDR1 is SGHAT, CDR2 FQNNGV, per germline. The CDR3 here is CASSLYSQGPQHF. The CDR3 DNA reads TGTGCCAGCAGCTTATACTCTCAGGGGCCCCAGCATTTT.

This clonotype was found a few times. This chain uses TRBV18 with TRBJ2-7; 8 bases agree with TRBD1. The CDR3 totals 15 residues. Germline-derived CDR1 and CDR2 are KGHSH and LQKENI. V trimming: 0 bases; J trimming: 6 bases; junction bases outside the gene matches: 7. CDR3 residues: CASSPPLGTGGEQYF. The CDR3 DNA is TGTGCCAGCTCACCACCGCTGGGAACAGGGGGCGAGCAGTACTTC.

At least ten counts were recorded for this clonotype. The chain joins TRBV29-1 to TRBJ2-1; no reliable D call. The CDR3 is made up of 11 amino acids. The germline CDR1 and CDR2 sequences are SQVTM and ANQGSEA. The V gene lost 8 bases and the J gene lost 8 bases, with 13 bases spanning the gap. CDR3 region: CSTQTEDEQFF. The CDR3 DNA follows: TGCAGCACCCAAACAGAAGATGAGCAGTTCTTC.

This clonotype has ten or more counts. The CDR3 nucleotides read TGTGCCATCAGTGACTCTAGCGGGGCTCAACCGGGCTACGAGCAGTACTTC. Residues: CAISDSSGAQPGYEQYF. The chain recombines TRBV10-3 with TRBJ2-7; 9 nucleotides agree with TRBD2. Trimming took 3 bases from V and 3 from J; bases not matched to a gene: 12. Germline V lookup: CDR1 ENHRY, CDR2 SYGVKD. CDR3 length: 17 amino acids.

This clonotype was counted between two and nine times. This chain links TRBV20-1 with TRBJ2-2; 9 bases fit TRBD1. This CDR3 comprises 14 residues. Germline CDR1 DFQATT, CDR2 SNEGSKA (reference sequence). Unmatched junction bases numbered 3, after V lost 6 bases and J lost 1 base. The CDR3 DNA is TGCAGTGCCCGACAGGGGGTGAACACCGGGGAGCTGTTTTTT. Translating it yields CSARQGVNTGELFF.

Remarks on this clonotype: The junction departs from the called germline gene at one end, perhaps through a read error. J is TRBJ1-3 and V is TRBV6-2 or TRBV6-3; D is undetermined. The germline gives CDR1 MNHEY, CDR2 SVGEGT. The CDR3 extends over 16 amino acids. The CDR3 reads CASSYGQKDSENTIYF. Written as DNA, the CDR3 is TGTGCCAGCAGTTACGGGCAGAAGGATTCTGAAAACACCATATATTTT.

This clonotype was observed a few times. In nucleotides, the CDR3 is TGTGCCAGCAGCTTTATAGGGTGGAGTACTGAAGCTTTCTTT. This translates into CASSFIGWSTEAFF. V and J are TRBV11-1 and TRBJ1-1; D is unclear. The CDR3 is made up of 14 amino acids. V was pared by 3 bases and J by 5 bases, with 13 bases between. Germline CDR1 is SGHAT and CDR2 is FQDESV (reference sequence).

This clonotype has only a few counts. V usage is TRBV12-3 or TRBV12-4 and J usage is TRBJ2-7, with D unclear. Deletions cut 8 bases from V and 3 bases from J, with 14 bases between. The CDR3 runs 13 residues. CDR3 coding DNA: TGTGCCAGCCGCCGTGACTCTATCTACGAGCAGTACTTC. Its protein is CASRRDSIYEQYF.

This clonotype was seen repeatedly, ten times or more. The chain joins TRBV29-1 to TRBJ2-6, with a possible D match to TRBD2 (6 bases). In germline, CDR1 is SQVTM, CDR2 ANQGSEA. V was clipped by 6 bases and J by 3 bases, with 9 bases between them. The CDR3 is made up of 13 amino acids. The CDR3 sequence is CSVTDYGANVLTF. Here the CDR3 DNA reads TGCAGCGTCACGGACTATGGGGCCAACGTCCTGACTTTC.

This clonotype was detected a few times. The CDR3 nucleotides read TGTGCCAGCCAAAAGAGTATCGGCAATCAGCCCCAGCATTTT. The encoded protein is CASQKSIGNQPQHF. The rearrangement joins TRBV18 to TRBJ1-5; D remains ambiguous. Germline assignment: CDR1 KGHSH and CDR2 LQKENI. The CDR3 extends over 14 amino acids. Trimming shortened V by 8 bases and J by 2 bases, and 13 bases separated the two germline ends.

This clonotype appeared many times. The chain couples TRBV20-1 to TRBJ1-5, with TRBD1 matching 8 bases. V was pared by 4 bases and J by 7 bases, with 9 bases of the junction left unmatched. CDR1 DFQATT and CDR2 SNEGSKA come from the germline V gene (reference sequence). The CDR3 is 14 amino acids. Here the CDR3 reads CSATSDRDGQPQHF. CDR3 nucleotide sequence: TGCAGTGCTACGTCGGACAGGGATGGGCAGCCCCAGCATTTT.

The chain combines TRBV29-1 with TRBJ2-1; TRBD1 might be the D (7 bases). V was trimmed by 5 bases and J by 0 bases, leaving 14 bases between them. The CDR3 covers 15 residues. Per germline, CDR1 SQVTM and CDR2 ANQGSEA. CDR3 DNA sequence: TGCAGCGTTTGGGGGGACAGCAGCTCCTACAATGAGCAGTTCTTC. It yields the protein CSVWGDSSSYNEQFF.

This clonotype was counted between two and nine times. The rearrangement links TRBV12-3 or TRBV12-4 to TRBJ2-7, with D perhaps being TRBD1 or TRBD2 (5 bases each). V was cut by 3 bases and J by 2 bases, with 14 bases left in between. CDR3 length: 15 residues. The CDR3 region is CASSLSRDGAYEQYF. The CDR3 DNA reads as TGTGCCAGCAGTTTGTCCCGGGACGGAGCCTACGAGCAGTACTTC.

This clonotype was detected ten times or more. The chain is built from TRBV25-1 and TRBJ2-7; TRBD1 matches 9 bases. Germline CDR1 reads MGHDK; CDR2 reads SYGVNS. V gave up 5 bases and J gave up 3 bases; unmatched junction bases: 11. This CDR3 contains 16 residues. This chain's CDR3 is CASSNPPGQGFYEQYF. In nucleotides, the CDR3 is TGTGCCAGCAGTAACCCTCCGGGACAGGGCTTCTACGAGCAGTACTTC.

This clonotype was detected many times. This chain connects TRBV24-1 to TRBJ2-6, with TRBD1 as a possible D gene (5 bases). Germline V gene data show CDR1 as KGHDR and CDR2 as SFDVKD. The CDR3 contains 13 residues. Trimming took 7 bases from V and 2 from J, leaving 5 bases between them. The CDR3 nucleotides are TGTGCCACCAGGGGGCCTGGGGCCAACGTCCTGACTTTC. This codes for CATRGPGANVLTF.

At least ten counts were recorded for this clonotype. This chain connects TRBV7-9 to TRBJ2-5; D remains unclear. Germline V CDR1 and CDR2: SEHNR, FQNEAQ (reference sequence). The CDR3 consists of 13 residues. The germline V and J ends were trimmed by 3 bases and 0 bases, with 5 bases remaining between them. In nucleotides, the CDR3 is TGTGCCAGCAGCTTCCCAAACCAAGAGACCCAGTACTTC. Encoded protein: CASSFPNQETQYF.

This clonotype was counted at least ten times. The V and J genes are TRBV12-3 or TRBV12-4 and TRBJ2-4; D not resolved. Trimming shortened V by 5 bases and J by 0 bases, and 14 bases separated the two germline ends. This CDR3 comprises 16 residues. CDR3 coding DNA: TGTGCCAGCAGTCCCCAAACAGCACTAGCCAAAAACATTCAGTACTTC. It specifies CASSPQTALAKNIQYF.

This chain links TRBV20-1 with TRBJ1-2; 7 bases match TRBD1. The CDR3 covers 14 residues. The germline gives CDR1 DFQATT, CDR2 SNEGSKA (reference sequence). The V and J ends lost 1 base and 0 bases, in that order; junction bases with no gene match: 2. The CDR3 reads CSARGTGANYGYTF. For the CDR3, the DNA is TGCAGTGCTAGAGGGACAGGAGCTAACTATGGCTACACCTTC.

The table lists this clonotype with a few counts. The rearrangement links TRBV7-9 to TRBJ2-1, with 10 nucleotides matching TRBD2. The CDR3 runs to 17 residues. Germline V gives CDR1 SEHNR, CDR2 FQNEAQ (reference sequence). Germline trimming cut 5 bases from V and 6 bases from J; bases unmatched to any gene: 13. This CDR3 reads CASSRLNWTSGLNEQFF. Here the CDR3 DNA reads TGTGCCAGCAGCCGACTAAACTGGACTAGCGGCCTCAATGAGCAGTTCTTC. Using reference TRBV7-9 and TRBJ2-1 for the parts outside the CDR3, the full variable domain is DTGVSQNPRHKITKRGQNVTFRCDPISEHNRLYWYRQTLGQGPEFLTYFQNEAQLEKSRLLSDRFSAERPKGSFSTLEIQRTEQGDSAMYLCASSRLNWTSGLNEQFFGPGTRLTVL.

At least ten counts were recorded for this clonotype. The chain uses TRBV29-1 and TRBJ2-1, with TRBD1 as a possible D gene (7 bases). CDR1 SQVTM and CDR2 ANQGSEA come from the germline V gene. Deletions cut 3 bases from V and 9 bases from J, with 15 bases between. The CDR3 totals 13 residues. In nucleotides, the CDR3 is TGCAGCGTTGATGGTTCGCGGGACAGTGAGCAGTTCTTC. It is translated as CSVDGSRDSEQFF.

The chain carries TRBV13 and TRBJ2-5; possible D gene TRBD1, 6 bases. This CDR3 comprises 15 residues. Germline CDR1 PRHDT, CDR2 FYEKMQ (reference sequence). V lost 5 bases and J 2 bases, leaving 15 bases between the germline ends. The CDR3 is CASSLWTEQQETQYF. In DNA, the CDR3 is TGTGCCAGCAGCCTCTGGACAGAGCAGCAAGAGACCCAGTACTTC.

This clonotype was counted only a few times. The CDR3 coding sequence is TGTGCCAGTAAAGGGGACGCAGATACGCAGTATTTT. This translates into CASKGDADTQYF. The J gene is TRBJ2-3, the V gene TRBV19; D tentatively fits TRBD1 or TRBD2 (5 bases each). The CDR3 consists of 12 residues. Germline CDR1 is LNHDA and CDR2 is SQIVND (reference sequence). V lost 7 bases to trimming and J lost 4 bases, with 9 bases between them.

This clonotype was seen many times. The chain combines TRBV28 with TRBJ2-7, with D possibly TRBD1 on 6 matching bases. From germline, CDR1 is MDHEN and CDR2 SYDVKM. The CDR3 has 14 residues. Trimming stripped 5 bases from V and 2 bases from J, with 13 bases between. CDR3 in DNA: TGTGCCAGCAGTAGGACAGACTTAACCTACGAGCAGTACTTC. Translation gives CASSRTDLTYEQYF.

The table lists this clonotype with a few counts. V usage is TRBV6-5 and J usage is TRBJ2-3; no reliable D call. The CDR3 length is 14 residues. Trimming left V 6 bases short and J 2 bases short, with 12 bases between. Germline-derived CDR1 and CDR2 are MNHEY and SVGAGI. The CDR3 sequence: CASRLSKNTDTQYF. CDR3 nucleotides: TGTGCCAGCAGACTCTCAAAAAACACAGATACGCAGTATTTT.